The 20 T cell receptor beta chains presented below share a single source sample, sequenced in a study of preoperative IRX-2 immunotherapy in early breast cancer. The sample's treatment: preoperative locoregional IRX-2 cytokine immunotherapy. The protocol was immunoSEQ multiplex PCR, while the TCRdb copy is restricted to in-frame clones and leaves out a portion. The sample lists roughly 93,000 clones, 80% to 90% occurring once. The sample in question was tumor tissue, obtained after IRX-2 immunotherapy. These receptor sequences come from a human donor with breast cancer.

The CDR3 sequence is CASSEVWTGDSPLHF. The DNA of the CDR3 is TGTGCCAGCAGTGAGGTCTGGACGGGAGATTCACCCCTCCACTTT. The V gene is TRBV6-8, the J gene TRBJ1-6; D remains unclear. CDR1 is MNHGY, CDR2 SAAAGT, per germline. The CDR3 loop spans 15 amino acids. V lost 5 bases and J 8 bases, leaving 16 bases between the germline ends.

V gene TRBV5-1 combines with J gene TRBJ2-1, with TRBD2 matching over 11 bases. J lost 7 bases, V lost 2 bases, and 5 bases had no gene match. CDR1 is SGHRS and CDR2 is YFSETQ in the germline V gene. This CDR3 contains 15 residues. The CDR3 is CASSFISGRDNEQFF. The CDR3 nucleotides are TGCGCCAGCAGCTTCATTAGCGGGAGGGATAATGAGCAGTTCTTC. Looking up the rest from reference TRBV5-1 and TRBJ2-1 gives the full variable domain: KAGVTQTPRYLIKTRGQQVTLSCSPISGHRSVSWYQQTPGQGLQFLFEYFSETQRNKGNFPGRFSGRQFSNSRSEMNVSTLELGDSALYLCASSFISGRDNEQFFGPGTRLTVL.

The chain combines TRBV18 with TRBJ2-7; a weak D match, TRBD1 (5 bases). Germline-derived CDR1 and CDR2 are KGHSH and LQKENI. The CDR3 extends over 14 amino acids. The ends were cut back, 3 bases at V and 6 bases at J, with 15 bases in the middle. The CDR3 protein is CASSPYIGDREQYF. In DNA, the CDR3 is TGTGCCAGCTCACCTTATATAGGGGATCGCGAGCAGTACTTC.

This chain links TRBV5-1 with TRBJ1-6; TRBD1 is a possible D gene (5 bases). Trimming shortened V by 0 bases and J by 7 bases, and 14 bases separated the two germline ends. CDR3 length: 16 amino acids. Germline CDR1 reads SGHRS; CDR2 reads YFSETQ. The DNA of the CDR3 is TGCGCCAGCAGCTTGGAGTCGGGGCGTGGAAATTCACCCCTCCACTTT. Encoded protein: CASSLESGRGNSPLHF.

The CDR3 bases are TGCGCCAGCAGCTGGGATAGCGGGCCTTACTACGAGCAGTACTTC. Amino acids: CASSWDSGPYYEQYF. The chain has TRBV5-1 and TRBJ2-7, with 7 bases fitting TRBD2. V gave up 3 bases and J gave up 3 bases; unmatched junction bases: 9. The germline CDR1 and CDR2 sequences are SGHRS and YFSETQ. CDR3 length: 15 amino acids.

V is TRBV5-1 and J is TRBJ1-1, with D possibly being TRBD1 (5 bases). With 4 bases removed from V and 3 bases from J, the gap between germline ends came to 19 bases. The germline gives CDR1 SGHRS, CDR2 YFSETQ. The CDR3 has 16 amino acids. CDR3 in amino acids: CASSLRGLIEDTEAFF. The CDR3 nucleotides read TGCGCCAGCAGCCTCCGGGGCCTGATAGAGGACACTGAAGCTTTCTTT.

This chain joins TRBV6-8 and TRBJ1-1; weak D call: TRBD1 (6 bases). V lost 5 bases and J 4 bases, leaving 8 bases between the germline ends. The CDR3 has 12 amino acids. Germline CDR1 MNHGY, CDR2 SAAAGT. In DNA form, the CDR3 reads TGTGCCAGCAGTAACAGGGTCACTGAAGCTTTCTTT. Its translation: CASSNRVTEAFF.

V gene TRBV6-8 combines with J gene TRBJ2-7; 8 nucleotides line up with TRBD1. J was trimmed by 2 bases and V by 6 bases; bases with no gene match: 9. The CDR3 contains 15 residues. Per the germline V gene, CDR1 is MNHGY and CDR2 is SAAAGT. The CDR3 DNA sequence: TGTGCCAGCAGCCGTGGGGCGGGACAGGCCTACGAGCAGTACTTC. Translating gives CASSRGAGQAYEQYF.

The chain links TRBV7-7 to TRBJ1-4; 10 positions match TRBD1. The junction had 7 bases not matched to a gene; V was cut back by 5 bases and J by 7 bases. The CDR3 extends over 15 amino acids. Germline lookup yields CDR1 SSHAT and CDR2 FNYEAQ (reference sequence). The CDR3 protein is CASSPQGQGSEKLFF. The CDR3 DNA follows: TGTGCCAGCAGCCCACAGGGACAGGGGAGTGAAAAACTGTTTTTT.

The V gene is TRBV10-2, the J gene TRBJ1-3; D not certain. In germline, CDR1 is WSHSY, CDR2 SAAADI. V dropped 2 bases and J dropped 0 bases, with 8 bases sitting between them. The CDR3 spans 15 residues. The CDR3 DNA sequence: TGCGCCAGCAGTGAGGAGCGGGGCTCTGGAAACACCATATATTTT. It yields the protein CASSEERGSGNTIYF.

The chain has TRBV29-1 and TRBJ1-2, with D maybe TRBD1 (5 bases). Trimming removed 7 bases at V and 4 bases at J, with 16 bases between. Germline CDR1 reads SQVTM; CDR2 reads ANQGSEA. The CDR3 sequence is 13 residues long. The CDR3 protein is CSAVDTGGYGYTF. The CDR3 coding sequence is TGCAGCGCCGTGGACACCGGTGGCTATGGCTACACCTTC.

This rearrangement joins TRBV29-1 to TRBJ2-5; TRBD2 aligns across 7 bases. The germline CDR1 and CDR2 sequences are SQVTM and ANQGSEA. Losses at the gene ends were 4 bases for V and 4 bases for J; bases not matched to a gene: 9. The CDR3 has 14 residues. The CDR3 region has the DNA TGCAGCGTTGTCCCCGGGGGGAGTATAGAGACCCAGTACTTC. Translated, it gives CSVVPGGSIETQYF.

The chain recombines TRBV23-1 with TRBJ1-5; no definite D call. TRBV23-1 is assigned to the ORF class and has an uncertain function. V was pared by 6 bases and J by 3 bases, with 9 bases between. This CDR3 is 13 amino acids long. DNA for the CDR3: TGCGCCAGCAGCCAGAGAGACAATCAGCCCCAGCATTTT. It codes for CASSQRDNQPQHF.

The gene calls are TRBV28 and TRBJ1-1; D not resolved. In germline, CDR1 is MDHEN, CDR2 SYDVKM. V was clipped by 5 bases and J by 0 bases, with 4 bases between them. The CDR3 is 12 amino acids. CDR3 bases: TGTGCCAGCAGTCGGATGAACACTGAAGCTTTCTTT. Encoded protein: CASSRMNTEAFF.

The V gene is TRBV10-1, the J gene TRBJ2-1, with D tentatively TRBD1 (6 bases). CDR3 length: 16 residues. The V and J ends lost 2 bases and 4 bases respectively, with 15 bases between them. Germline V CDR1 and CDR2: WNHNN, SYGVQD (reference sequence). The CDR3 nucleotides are TGCGCCAGCAGTGAGACGAGGCGAAGGGGGTACAATGAGCAGTTCTTC. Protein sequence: CASSETRRRGYNEQFF.

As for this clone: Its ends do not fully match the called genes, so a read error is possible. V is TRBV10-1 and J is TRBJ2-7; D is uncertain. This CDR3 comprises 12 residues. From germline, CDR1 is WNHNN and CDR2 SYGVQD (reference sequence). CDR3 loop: CASRLYMAAWDF. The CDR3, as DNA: TGCGCCAGCAGGCTTTACATGGCAGCCTGGGATTTC.

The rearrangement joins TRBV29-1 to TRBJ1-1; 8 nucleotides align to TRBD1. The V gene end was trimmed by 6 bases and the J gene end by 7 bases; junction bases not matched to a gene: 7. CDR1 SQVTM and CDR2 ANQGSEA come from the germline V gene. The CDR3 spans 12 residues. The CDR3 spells CSVLGQAIEAFF. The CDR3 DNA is TGCAGCGTCCTGGGACAGGCGATTGAAGCTTTCTTT.

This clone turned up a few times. DNA for the CDR3: TGCGCCAGCAGCCAAGAGTTAAGCAGGGAGGATCAGCCCCAGCATTTT. It yields the protein CASSQELSREDQPQHF. The genes are TRBV4-1 and TRBJ1-5, with D possibly TRBD1 on 5 matching bases. V lost 0 bases to trimming and J lost 5 bases, with 14 bases between them. CDR1 is MGHRA, CDR2 YSYEKL, per germline. There are 16 residues in the CDR3.

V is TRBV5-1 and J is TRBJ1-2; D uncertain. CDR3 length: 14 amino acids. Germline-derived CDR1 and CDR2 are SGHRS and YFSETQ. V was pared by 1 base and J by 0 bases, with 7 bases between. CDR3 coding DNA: TGCGCCAGCAGCTTGCGGCAGGCTAACTATGGCTACACCTTC. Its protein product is CASSLRQANYGYTF.

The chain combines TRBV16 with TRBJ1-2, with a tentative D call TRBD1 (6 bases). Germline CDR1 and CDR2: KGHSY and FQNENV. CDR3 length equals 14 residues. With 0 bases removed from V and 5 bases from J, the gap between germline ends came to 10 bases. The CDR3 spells CASSQSGTKYGYTF. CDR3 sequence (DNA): TGTGCCAGCAGCCAATCCGGGACAAAGTATGGCTACACCTTC.